This TCR beta chain stems from a study (TCRdb year 2016). Receptor libraries were prepared by RT-PCR. Sequencing took place on an Illumina MiSeq. The public reads were quality trimmed at Q25 with fastp and then assembled into clones with MiXCR by TCRdb, keeping productive beta chains. Merged by CDR3 protein, the rows form single entries marked with the most common genes and DNA. In all, the sample holds around 700,000 distinct CDR3 sequences, and 11% to 15% of those were seen once. In total, the top ten clones hold 3% to 4.5% of the sample. Concerning this clonotype itself: Its antigen has not been determined. A much more abundant neighbour one base away suggests this may be a read error.

The receptor comes from a female donor in good health, serving as a healthy control. The sequenced sample was memory CD4+ T cells from blood.

The CDR3 protein: CDSSAPGTSAQYF. The DNA sequence is as follows: TGTGACAGCAGCGCCCCCGGGACTAGCGCGCAGTATTTT. Rearrangement joined TRBV3-1 to TRBJ2-3, with 10 bases aligning to TRBD2. As encoded in the germline V gene (reference sequence), CDR1 is LGHDT while CDR2 is YNNKEL. The CDR3 numbers 13 residues from cysteine through phenylalanine. The retained sequence is limited to the CDR3, 39 bases, with the frame set at the first base.